A selection of T cell receptor beta chains follows, all from one sample in a study of tumor-infiltrating lymphocytes in primary liver carcinoma. TCRdb ran MiXCR on the multiplex PCR reads and lists one entry per CDR3 protein. The sample shows about 99,000 distinct CDR3 sequences, about three quarters of them seen only once. The specimen was liver tumor tissue from sampling region 5. The receptors shown here come from a woman between 55 and 75 years old with primary liver carcinoma and hepatitis B virus infection. Each CDR3 is given with its conserved first and last residue. D genes are given only for firm matches. Rows give clone size only sometimes, using once, few, many, or a class for an expanded clone.

>TRBV29-1|NA|NA|TRBJ2-1
CSVVRGWDNKQFF
TGCAGCGTTGTAAGGGGCTGGGACAATAAGCAGTTCTTC
>TRBV12-3/TRBV12-4|NA|NA|TRBJ1-6
CASNSRGGSPLHF
TGTGCCAGTAATTCGAGGGGGGGTTCACCCCTCCACTTT
>TRBV12-3/TRBV12-4|NA|NA|TRBJ2-1
CASSLGWTENEQFF
TGTGCAAGCAGTTTAGGATGGACGGAGAATGAGCAGTTCTTC
>TRBV24-1|many|NA|TRBJ1-5
CATSDLQGNQPQHF
TGTGCCACCAGTGATTTGCAGGGCAATCAGCCCCAGCATTTT
>TRBV11-2|NA|TRBD1|TRBJ1-6
CVSSYRDREWSPLHF
TGTGTCAGTAGTTACAGGGACAGGGAATGGTCACCCCTCCACTTT
>TRBV7-9|NA|NA|TRBJ2-7
CASSLVDYEQYF
TGTGCCAGCAGCTTAGTCGACTACGAGCAGTACTTC
>TRBV11-3|few|NA|TRBJ2-5
CASSLHRVLVKTQYF
TGTGCCAGCAGTCTACACAGGGTTCTCGTGAAGACCCAGTACTTC
>TRBV6-1|NA|NA|TRBJ2-5
CTLGPQSGSQETQYF
TGTACCCTCGGGCCCCAAAGTGGGAGCCAAGAGACCCAGTACTTC
>TRBV28|few|NA|TRBJ1-2
CASRLTVNYGYTF
TGTGCCAGCAGACTGACAGTTAACTATGGCTACACCTTC
>TRBV12-3/TRBV12-4|NA|NA|TRBJ2-3
CDSSRGSGTDMQYF
TGTGACAGCAGCCGGGGTAGCGGCACAGATATGCAGTATTTT
>TRBV12-3/TRBV12-4|NA|TRBD1|TRBJ1-1
CANSPQGGLTETFF
TGTGCCAACAGCCCGCAGGGGGGGCTCACTGAAACTTTCTTT
>TRBV30|many|NA|TRBJ2-5
CAWTPAGRETQYF
TGTGCCTGGACCCCGGCCGGGAGAGAGACCCAGTACTTC
>TRBV6-5|NA|NA|TRBJ2-5
CASSYPEAGKTRYF
TGTGCCAGCAGTTACCCCGAGGCCGGAAAGACCCGGTACTTC
>TRBV11-2|NA|NA|TRBJ2-1
CASGPRLSGTYNEQFF
TGTGCCAGCGGCCCCCGACTGTCGGGAACCTACAATGAGCAGTTCTTC
>TRBV28|NA|TRBD2|TRBJ2-7
CAISQYPSTASGYERYF
TGTGCCATCAGTCAATACCCCTCTACGGCTAGCGGATACGAGCGGTACTTC
>TRBV11-3|NA|NA|TRBJ1-2
CASSLTTAAIHF
TGTGCCAGCAGCCTAACTACAGCGGCTATACACTTC
>TRBV6-1|many|TRBD2|TRBJ2-2
CASSEGLAATGELFF
TGTGCCAGCAGTGAGGGACTAGCGGCTACCGGGGAGCTGTTTTTT
>TRBV29-1|many|NA|TRBJ2-3
CSVEGGVGTDTQYF
TGCAGCGTTGAAGGGGGAGTCGGCACAGATACGCAGTATTTT